The TCR beta chain under discussion was sequenced for a study of blood T cell repertoires in COVID-19. Authors' methods: Estimated nucleated cell counts came from reference gene primer amplification. Libraries were prepared by immunoSEQ multiplex PCR; TCRdb keeps only in-frame clonotypes and omits some of them. That table gives V, J and clone size, and the DNA gave D and trimming. Of around 150,000 clones in the sample, around 82% were seen once. Germline CDR1 and CDR2: MDHEN and SYDVKM. This CDR3 region has 14 residues. V was clipped by 6 bases and J by 7 bases, with 16 bases between them. The TCR comes from a woman aged 40 to 55 with COVID-19, enrolled during active disease. This chain links TRBV28 with TRBJ2-1; possibly TRBD1 for D (6 bases). Input material: peripheral blood. As DNA, the CDR3 is TGTGCCAGCAGCCCGCGAGGGGGAGTTAATGAGCAGTTCTTC. It specifies CASSPRGGVNEQFF.